Below, 24 T cell receptor beta chains from the same sample are listed, as sequenced in a study of early T cells in non-severe SARS-CoV-2 infection. TCRdb processed the 5' RACE reads anew with MiXCR; each CDR3 protein has one entry. Counted here are around 45,000 distinct CDR3 sequences, roughly 7% occurring once; the ten biggest clones make up around 7.9%. What was sequenced was whole blood. The source of these receptors is an adult who was a healthcare worker with PCR-confirmed SARS-CoV-2 infection or an uninfected control (not recorded which).

In regard to this clonotype: This may arise from a read error, as a much more abundant clone is one base away. The genes are TRBV2 and TRBJ2-3, with a possible D match to TRBD2 (6 bases). Trimming left V 7 bases short and J 4 bases short, with 18 bases between. The CDR3 is 15 residues long. Germline V gene data show CDR1 as SNHLY and CDR2 as FYNNEI. CDR3: CASIIEDYAPDTQYF. In nucleotides, the CDR3 is TGTGCCAGCATTATTGAGGACTATGCCCCAGATACGCAGTATTTT.

This clonotype was seen repeatedly, ten times or more. The chain combines TRBV6-2 or TRBV6-3 with TRBJ1-2; D is perhaps TRBD1 (5 bases). The germline V and J ends were trimmed by 4 bases and 5 bases, with 8 bases remaining between them. CDR1 MNHEY and CDR2 SVGEGT come from the germline V gene. The CDR3 runs 12 residues. CDR3 DNA: TGTGCCAGCAGTTTCCAGGGATATGGCTACACCTTC. Translated: CASSFQGYGYTF.

The chain combines TRBV28 with TRBJ2-7, with 12 bases fitting TRBD2. With 5 bases clipped from V and 0 bases from J, the junction kept 8 bases outside the gene matches. This CDR3 contains 17 residues. Germline V lookup: CDR1 MDHEN, CDR2 SYDVKM. CDR3 sequence reads: CASSPQLAGGNSYEQYF. CDR3 DNA: TGTGCCAGCAGTCCCCAACTAGCGGGGGGCAACTCCTACGAGCAGTACTTC.

Worth noting for this clonotype: The junction differs from germline at one of its ends, possibly a read error. The chain carries TRBV3-1 and TRBJ1-4; D unclear. This CDR3 has 19 residues. Germline CDR1 is LGHDT and CDR2 is YNNKEL (reference sequence). For the CDR3, the DNA is TGTGCCAGCGGCCAACCCGAGCGCAGCCCCTTGCCACTTGGTGAAAAACTGTTTTTT. The encoded protein is CASGQPERSPLPLGEKLFF.

This clonotype was found many times. The V gene is TRBV21-1, the J gene TRBJ2-1; the table's D call TRBD1 went unverified against the DNA. TRBV21-1 is designated a pseudogene. This CDR3 region has 15 residues. Here the CDR3 reads CASSFRDSSYNEQFF. CDR3 DNA: TGTGCCAGCAGCTTCCGGGACAGCTCCTACAATGAGCAGTTCTTC.

A few counts support this clonotype. V is TRBV5-1 and J is TRBJ2-5; 9 positions match TRBD1. Germline-derived CDR1 and CDR2 are SGHRS and YFSETQ. With 5 bases clipped from V and 5 bases from J, the junction kept 16 bases outside the gene matches. The CDR3 is made up of 17 amino acids. The CDR3 sequence is CASRAGDRVKMVETQYF. The CDR3 DNA follows: TGCGCCAGCAGGGCCGGGGACAGGGTAAAAATGGTCGAGACCCAGTACTTC.

This clonotype has more than one count but fewer than ten. The J gene is TRBJ1-2, the V gene TRBV7-9; 8 nucleotides align to TRBD1. Germline V gene lookup returns CDR1 SEHNR and CDR2 FQNEAQ (reference sequence). The CDR3 length is 14 residues. J lost 7 bases, V lost 5 bases, and 9 bases had no gene match. CDR3 nucleotide sequence: TGTGCCAGCAGCCTGGGACAGGCCTCCTTTGGCTACACCTTC. Translated: CASSLGQASFGYTF. The full variable domain, completed using reference TRBV7-9 and TRBJ1-2, is DTGVSQNPRHKITKRGQNVTFRCDPISEHNRLYWYRQTLGQGPEFLTYFQNEAQLEKSRLLSDRFSAERPKGSFSTLEIQRTEQGDSAMYLCASSLGQASFGYTFGSGTRLTVV.

This clonotype was observed at least ten times. V gene TRBV13 combines with J gene TRBJ2-6, with D perhaps matching TRBD1 (6 bases). This CDR3 comprises 19 residues. V lost 3 bases, J lost 0 bases, and 18 bases lay in between. Germline V gene data show CDR1 as PRHDT and CDR2 as FYEKMQ (reference sequence). The CDR3 protein is CASSFSTPGHLSGANVLTF. Written as DNA, the CDR3 is TGTGCCAGCAGCTTTTCCACTCCGGGACATCTCTCTGGGGCCAACGTCCTGACTTTC.

This clonotype has at least ten counts. J is TRBJ2-7 and V is TRBV30; either TRBD1 or TRBD2 may supply D (5 bases each). CDR1 and CDR2 from the germline V gene are GTSNPN and SVGIG (reference sequence). V lost 2 bases, J lost 3 bases, and 11 bases lay in between. The CDR3 has 13 residues. As DNA, the CDR3 is TGTGCCTGGAGTCGAGGGGTGTTCTACGAGCAGTACTTC. Translation gives CAWSRGVFYEQYF.

This chain links TRBV29-1 with TRBJ2-3; no reliable D call. The CDR3 contains 11 residues. From germline, CDR1 is SQVTM and CDR2 ANQGSEA. V was shortened by 7 bases and J by 5 bases, with 10 bases between the two germline ends. CDR3: CSGMKGDTQYF. The CDR3 bases are TGCAGCGGAATGAAGGGAGATACGCAGTATTTT.

This clonotype was picked up many times. This chain links TRBV19 with TRBJ1-4; the D is unclear. Germline CDR1 LNHDA, CDR2 SQIVND (reference sequence). V dropped 3 bases and J dropped 7 bases, with 12 bases sitting between them. The CDR3 contains 14 residues. CDR3 DNA sequence: TGTGCCAGTAGTATGTGGCCAGGTGGTGAAAAACTGTTTTTT. Encoded protein: CASSMWPGGEKLFF.

The chain links TRBV4-3 to TRBJ2-3; 14 bases match TRBD2. The CDR3 contains 18 residues. Germline CDR1 and CDR2: LGHNA and YSLEER. The trim removed 2 bases at V and 5 bases at J, leaving 9 bases unmatched. The CDR3 nucleotides read TGCGCCAGCAGCCAAAGAGCGACTAGCGGGGGGGCAGGAGATACGCAGTATTTT. Amino acids: CASSQRATSGGAGDTQYF.

The sample holds many counts of this clonotype. The CDR3 DNA reads TGTGCCAGCAGTTTACCAGGGACAGATACGCAGTATTTT. The encoded protein is CASSLPGTDTQYF. The chain links TRBV27 to TRBJ2-3, with a possible D match to TRBD1 (5 bases). The CDR3 is made up of 13 amino acids. V dropped 2 bases and J dropped 3 bases, with 6 bases sitting between them. Germline values: CDR1 MNHEY, CDR2 SMNVEV (reference sequence).

In its sample, this clonotype was seen many times. The chain is built from TRBV20-1 and TRBJ1-6, with 7 bases matching TRBD1. The CDR3 is 15 amino acids. V was pared by 6 bases and J by 10 bases, with 15 bases of the junction left unmatched. Germline lookup yields CDR1 DFQATT and CDR2 SNEGSKA (reference sequence). The CDR3 loop reads CSAPPGGGVVSPLHF. DNA for the CDR3: TGCAGTGCCCCTCCAGGGGGGGGTGTAGTCTCACCCCTCCACTTT.

The chain couples TRBV28 to TRBJ1-2, with D possibly matching TRBD1 (5 bases). CDR1 and CDR2 (germline): MDHEN, SYDVKM. The CDR3 length is 11 residues. The V end lost 5 bases, the J end lost 8 bases, and 9 bases lay between the germline ends. The CDR3 nucleotides are TGTGCCAGCAGTGGGAGGGACGGCTACACCTTC. Residues: CASSGRDGYTF.

This clonotype was seen more than once but under ten times. This sequence joins TRBV5-4 and TRBJ2-7, with D maybe TRBD2 (6 bases). The germline V and J ends were trimmed by 0 bases and 8 bases, with 12 bases remaining between them. Germline assignment: CDR1 SGHNT and CDR2 YYREEE (reference sequence). The CDR3 runs 13 residues. The CDR3 region has the DNA TGTGCCAGCAGCTTGGCGGAGGGCGTGAAGCAGTACTTC. Amino acid sequence: CASSLAEGVKQYF.

This clonotype occurred many times. The rearrangement joins TRBV20-1 to TRBJ2-2; no firm D call. With 3 bases removed from V and 3 bases from J, the gap between germline ends came to 5 bases. This CDR3 contains 12 residues. Germline CDR1 and CDR2: DFQATT and SNEGSKA (reference sequence). CDR3 region: CSASRDTGELFF. The CDR3 DNA reads TGCAGTGCTAGTCGCGACACCGGGGAGCTGTTTTTT.

The V gene is TRBV12-3 or TRBV12-4, the J gene TRBJ2-3; TRBD1 might be the D (5 bases). Trimming took 7 bases from V and 1 from J, leaving 15 bases between them. The CDR3 totals 15 residues. CDR3 coding DNA: TGTGCCAGCATCCAGGGTTACCGAGGCACAGATACGCAGTATTTT. Translating it yields CASIQGYRGTDTQYF.

The rearrangement links TRBV20-1 to TRBJ2-1; unclear D gene. V was trimmed by 2 bases and J by 2 bases, leaving 10 bases between them. The CDR3 consists of 14 residues. Per germline, CDR1 DFQATT and CDR2 SNEGSKA (reference sequence). The CDR3 DNA follows: TGCAGTGCTAGAACCAAAAACGCCTACAATGAGCAGTTCTTC. This sequence encodes CSARTKNAYNEQFF.

This clonotype showed up just a few times. V and J are TRBV5-4 and TRBJ2-3; a possible D gene is TRBD1 (6 bases). CDR1 is SGHNT and CDR2 is YYREEE in the germline V gene (reference sequence). V was clipped by 5 bases and J by 0 bases, with 16 bases between them. The length of the CDR3 is 16 residues. The CDR3 loop reads CASSSRQVSSTDTQYF. CDR3 in DNA: TGTGCCAGCAGTTCCCGACAGGTCTCTAGCACAGATACGCAGTATTTT.

Many counts were recorded for this clonotype. This sequence joins TRBV28 and TRBJ2-5; TRBD2 matches 7 bases. CDR1 and CDR2 from the germline V gene are MDHEN and SYDVKM. The CDR3 runs 15 residues. The J segment lost 0 bases and the V segment lost 6 bases, leaving 7 bases of the junction unmatched. CDR3 residues: CASRAGDLYQETQYF. For the CDR3, the DNA is TGTGCCAGCAGGGCGGGGGACTTGTACCAAGAGACCCAGTACTTC.

This clonotype was detected many times. The chain carries TRBV3-1 and TRBJ2-1; no clear D gene. This CDR3 has 13 residues. The ends were cut back, 6 bases at V and 7 bases at J, with 13 bases in the middle. Germline CDR1 and CDR2: LGHDT and YNNKEL (reference sequence). CDR3 DNA sequence: TGTGCCAGCAGGTCGATAAGTCCTAATGAGCAGTTCTTC. Protein sequence: CASRSISPNEQFF.

This clonotype was found a few times. This chain uses TRBV12-3 or TRBV12-4 with TRBJ2-6; no definite D call. V was pared by 6 bases and J by 0 bases, with 15 bases between. The CDR3 is 17 residues long. The CDR3 DNA reads TGTGCCAGCAGATTTCCGGGCCCAAGCTCTGGGGCCAACGTCCTGACTTTC. Its translation: CASRFPGPSSGANVLTF.

This clonotype was counted at least ten times. V gene TRBV6-6 combines with J gene TRBJ1-1; no firm D call. Germline V gene data show CDR1 as MNHNY and CDR2 as SVGAGI (reference sequence). This CDR3 is 16 amino acids long. V was cut by 2 bases and J by 4 bases, with 17 bases left in between. This chain's CDR3 is CASSYPTRRDGTEAFF. CDR3 nucleotide sequence: TGTGCCAGCAGTTACCCGACCCGAAGGGATGGCACTGAAGCTTTCTTT.